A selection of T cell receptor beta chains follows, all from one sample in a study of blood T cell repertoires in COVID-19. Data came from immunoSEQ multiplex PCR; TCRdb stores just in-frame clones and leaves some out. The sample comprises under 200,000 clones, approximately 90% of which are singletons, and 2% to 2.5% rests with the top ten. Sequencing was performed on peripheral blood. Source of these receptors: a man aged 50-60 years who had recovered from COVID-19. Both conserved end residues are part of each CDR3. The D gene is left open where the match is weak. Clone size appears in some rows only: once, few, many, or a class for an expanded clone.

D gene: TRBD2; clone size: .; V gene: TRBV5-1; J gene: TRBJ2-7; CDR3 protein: CASSPSPSGSSYEQYF; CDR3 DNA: TGCGCCAGCAGTCCGAGCCCTAGCGGGAGCTCCTACGAGCAGTACTTC
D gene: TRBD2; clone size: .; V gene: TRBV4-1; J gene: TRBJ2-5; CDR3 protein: CASSLGTSGSPRQETQYF; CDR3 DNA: TGCGCCAGCAGCCTAGGGACTAGCGGGAGCCCGCGCCAAGAGACCCAGTACTTC
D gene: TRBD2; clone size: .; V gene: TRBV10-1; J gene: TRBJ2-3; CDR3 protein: CARAPFGGAGEGDTQYF; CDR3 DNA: TGCGCCAGGGCTCCCTTCGGGGGAGCGGGAGAGGGAGATACGCAGTATTTT
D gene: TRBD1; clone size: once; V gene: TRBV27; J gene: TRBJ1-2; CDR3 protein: CASSPYPGQAYGYTF; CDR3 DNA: TGTGCCAGCAGTCCGTACCCGGGACAGGCCTATGGCTACACCTTC
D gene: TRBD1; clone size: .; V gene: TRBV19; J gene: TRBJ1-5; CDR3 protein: CASSTQGVFNQPQHF; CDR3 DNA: TGTGCCAGTAGTACTCAGGGGGTATTCAATCAGCCCCAGCATTTT
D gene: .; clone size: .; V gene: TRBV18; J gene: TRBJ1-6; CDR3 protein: CASSPKEAMNSPLHF; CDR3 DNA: TGTGCCAGCTCACCAAAGGAGGCTATGAACTCACCCCTCCACTTT
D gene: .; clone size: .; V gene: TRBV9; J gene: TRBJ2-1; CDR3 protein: CASSKTANQGSQAPFF; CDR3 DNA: TGTGCCAGCAGCAAAACGGCCAATCAGGGATCTCAAGCGCCGTTCTTC
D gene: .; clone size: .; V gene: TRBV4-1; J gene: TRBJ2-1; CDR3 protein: CASSPRDHLATNEQFF; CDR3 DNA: TGCGCCAGCAGCCCCAGAGACCATCTAGCGACCAATGAGCAGTTCTTC
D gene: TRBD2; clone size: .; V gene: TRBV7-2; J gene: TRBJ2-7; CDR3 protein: CASSLAFTSGVGDEQYF; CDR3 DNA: TGTGCCAGCAGCTTAGCCTTCACTAGCGGGGTTGGAGACGAGCAGTACTTC
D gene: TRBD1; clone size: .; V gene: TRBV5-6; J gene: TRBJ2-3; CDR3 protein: CASSLEDRGTDTQYF; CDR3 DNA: TGTGCCAGCAGCTTGGAGGACAGGGGAACAGATACGCAGTATTTT
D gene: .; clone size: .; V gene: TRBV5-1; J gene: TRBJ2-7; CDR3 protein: CASSLQVGVGYEQYF; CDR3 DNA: TGCGCCAGCAGCTTGCAAGTCGGGGTGGGCTACGAGCAGTACTTC
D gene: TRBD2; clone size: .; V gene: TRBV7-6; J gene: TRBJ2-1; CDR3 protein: CASSITSAYGNEQFF; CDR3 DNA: TGTGCCAGCAGCATTACTAGCGCATACGGTAATGAGCAGTTCTTC
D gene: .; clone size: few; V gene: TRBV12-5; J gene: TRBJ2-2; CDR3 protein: CASGRGTGELFF; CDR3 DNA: TGTGCTAGTGGTAGGGGGACCGGGGAGCTGTTTTTT
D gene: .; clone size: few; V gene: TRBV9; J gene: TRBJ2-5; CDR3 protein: CASSVVGSSQETQYF; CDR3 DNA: TGTGCCAGCAGCGTAGTGGGTAGCAGCCAAGAGACCCAGTACTTC
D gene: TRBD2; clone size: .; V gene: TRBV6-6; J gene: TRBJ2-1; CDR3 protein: CASSRLAGGSYNEQFF; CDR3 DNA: TGTGCCAGCAGCCGTCTAGCGGGAGGCTCCTACAATGAGCAGTTCTTC
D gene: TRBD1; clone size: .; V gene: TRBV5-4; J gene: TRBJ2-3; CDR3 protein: CASSSPGQGKDTQYF; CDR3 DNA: TGTGCCAGCAGCTCTCCGGGACAGGGAAAAGATACGCAGTATTTT
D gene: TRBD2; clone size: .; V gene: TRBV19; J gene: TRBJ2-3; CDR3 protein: CASSIQRLAVGADTQYF; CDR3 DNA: TGTGCCAGTAGTATCCAAAGACTAGCAGTAGGGGCGGATACGCAGTATTTT
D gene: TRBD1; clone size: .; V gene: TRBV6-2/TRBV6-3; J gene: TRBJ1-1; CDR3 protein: CASSYTGQGFAEAFF; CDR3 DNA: TGTGCCAGCAGTTACACGGGACAGGGGTTCGCTGAAGCTTTCTTT
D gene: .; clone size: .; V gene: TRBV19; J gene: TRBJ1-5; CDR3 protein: CASRDIRTYSNQPQHF; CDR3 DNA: TGTGCCAGTAGGGACATACGAACGTATAGCAATCAGCCCCAGCATTTT
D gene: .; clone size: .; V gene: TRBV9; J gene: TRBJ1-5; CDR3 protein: CASSPGEGNQPQHF; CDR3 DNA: TGTGCCAGCAGCCCGGGGGAGGGCAATCAGCCCCAGCATTTT
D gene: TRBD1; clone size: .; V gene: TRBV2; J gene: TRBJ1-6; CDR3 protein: CASGSDRVGDSPLHF; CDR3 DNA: TGTGCCAGCGGTTCGGACAGGGTCGGTGATTCACCCCTCCACTTT
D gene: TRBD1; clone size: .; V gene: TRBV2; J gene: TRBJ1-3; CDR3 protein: CASSKGQGAGNTIYF; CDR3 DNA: TGTGCCAGCAGTAAGGGACAGGGGGCAGGAAACACCATATATTTT
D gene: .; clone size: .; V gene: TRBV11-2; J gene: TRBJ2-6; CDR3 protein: CASTRGSGANVLTF; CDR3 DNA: TGTGCCAGCACCCGGGGGAGCGGGGCCAACGTCCTGACTTTC
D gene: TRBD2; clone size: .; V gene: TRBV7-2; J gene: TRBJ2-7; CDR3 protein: CASSFSGGDEQYF; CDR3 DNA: TGTGCCAGCAGCTTTAGCGGGGGGGACGAGCAGTACTTC
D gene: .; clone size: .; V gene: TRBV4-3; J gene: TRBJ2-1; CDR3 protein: CASSPIEGVEQFF; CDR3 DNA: TGCGCCAGCAGCCCCATCGAAGGGGTTGAGCAGTTCTTC
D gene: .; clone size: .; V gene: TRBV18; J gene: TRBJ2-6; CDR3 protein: CASSPQTGSAGANVLTF; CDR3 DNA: TGTGCCAGCTCACCACAAACAGGGAGCGCTGGGGCCAACGTCCTGACTTTC
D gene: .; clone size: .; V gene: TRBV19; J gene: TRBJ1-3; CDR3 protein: CASSTLDSGNTIYF; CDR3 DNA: TGTGCCAGTAGTACTCTAGACTCTGGAAACACCATATATTTT
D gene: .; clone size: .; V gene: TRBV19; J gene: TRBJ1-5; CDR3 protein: CASGVSSNQPQHF; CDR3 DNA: TGTGCCAGTGGTGTCAGTAGCAATCAGCCCCAGCATTTT
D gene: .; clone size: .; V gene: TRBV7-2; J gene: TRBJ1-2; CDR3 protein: CASSVGAYGYTF; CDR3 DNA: TGTGCCAGCAGCGTAGGAGCGTATGGCTACACCTTC
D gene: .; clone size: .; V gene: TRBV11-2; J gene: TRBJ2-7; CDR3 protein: CASSLGAGEQYF; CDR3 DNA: TGTGCCAGCAGCCTAGGGGCGGGCGAGCAGTACTTC
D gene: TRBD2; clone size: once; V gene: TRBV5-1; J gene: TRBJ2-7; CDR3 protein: CASSLGLAGSYEQYF; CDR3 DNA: TGCGCCAGCAGCTTAGGACTAGCGGGCTCCTACGAGCAGTACTTC
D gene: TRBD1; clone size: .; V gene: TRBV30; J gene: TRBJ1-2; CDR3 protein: CAWSVRSPGGYHGYTF; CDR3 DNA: TGTGCCTGGAGTGTACGGTCTCCAGGGGGGTATCATGGCTACACCTTC
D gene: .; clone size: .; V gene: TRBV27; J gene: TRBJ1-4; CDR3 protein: CASRRTATNEKLFF; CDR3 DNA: TGTGCCAGCAGACGGACAGCAACTAATGAAAAACTGTTTTTT
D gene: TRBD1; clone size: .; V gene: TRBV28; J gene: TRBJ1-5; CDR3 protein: CASSTPGQGSWGNQPQHF; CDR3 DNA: TGTGCCAGCAGTACCCCGGGACAGGGGAGTTGGGGCAATCAGCCCCAGCATTTT
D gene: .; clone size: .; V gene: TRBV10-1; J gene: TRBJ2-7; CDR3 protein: CASSLYRGAEYEQYF; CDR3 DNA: TGCGCCAGCAGTCTTTATCGGGGGGCTGAATACGAGCAGTACTTC
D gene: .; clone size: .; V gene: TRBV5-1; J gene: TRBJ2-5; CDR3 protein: CASSLIGRELIETQYF; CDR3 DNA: TGCGCCAGCAGCTTAATCGGTCGGGAGTTGATCGAGACCCAGTACTTC
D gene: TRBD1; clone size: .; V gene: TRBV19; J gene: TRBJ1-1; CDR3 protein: CASSIGTGVPVGDF; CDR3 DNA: TGTGCCAGTAGTATAGGGACAGGGGTACCCGTGGGGGACTTT
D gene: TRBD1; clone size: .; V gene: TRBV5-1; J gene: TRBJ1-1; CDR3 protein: CASRWTGVANTEAFF; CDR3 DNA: TGCGCCAGCAGGTGGACAGGGGTGGCGAACACTGAAGCTTTCTTT
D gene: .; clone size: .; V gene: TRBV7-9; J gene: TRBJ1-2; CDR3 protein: CASSRLGGAKNYGYTF; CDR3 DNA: TGTGCCAGCAGCCGACTCGGGGGAGCTAAAAACTATGGCTACACCTTC
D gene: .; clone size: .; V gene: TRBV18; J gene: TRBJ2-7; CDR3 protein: CASSPQGLIYEQYF; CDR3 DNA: TGTGCCAGCTCACCGCAGGGGCTGATCTACGAGCAGTACTTC
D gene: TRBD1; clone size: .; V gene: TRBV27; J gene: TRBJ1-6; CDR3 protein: CASSLLDRGNNSPLHF; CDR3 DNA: TGTGCCAGCAGTTTACTTGACAGGGGTAACAATTCACCCCTCCACTTT
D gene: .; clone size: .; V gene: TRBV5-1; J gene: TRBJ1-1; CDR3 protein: CASRQTLNTEAFF; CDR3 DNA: TGCGCCAGCAGACAGACGCTGAACACTGAAGCTTTCTTT
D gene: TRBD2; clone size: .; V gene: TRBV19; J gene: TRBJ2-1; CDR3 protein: CASTSGLVGGEQFF; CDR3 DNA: TGTGCCAGTACCTCGGGACTAGTCGGTGGTGAGCAGTTCTTC
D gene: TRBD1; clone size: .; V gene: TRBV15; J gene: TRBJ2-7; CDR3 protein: CATSRADRPSNEQYF; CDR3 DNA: TGTGCCACCAGCAGAGCGGACAGGCCCTCCAACGAGCAGTACTTC
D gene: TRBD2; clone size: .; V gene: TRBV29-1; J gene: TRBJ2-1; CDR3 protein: CSVYLAGGSYNEQFF; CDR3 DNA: TGCAGCGTTTACTTAGCGGGGGGGTCCTACAATGAGCAGTTCTTC
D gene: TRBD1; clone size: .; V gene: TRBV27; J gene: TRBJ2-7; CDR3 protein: CASRHYRDSNYEQYF; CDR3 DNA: TGTGCCAGCCGTCATTACCGGGACAGCAACTACGAGCAGTACTTC
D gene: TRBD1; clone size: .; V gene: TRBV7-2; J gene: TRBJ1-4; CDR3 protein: CASSLLGQFNEKLFF; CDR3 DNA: TGTGCCAGCAGCTTGTTGGGACAGTTTAATGAAAAACTGTTTTTT
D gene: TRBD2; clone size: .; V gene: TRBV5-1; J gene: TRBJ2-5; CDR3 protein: CASRAGGRETQYF; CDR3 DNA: TGCGCCAGCAGAGCGGGGGGTAGAGAGACCCAGTACTTC
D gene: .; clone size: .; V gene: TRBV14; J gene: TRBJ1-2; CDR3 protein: CASSPKDSLAVANYGYTF; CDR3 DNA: TGTGCCAGCAGCCCAAAAGACAGTCTGGCGGTAGCCAACTATGGCTACACCTTC
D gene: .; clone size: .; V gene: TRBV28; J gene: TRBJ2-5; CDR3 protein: CASSPPVETQYF; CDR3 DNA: TGTGCCAGCAGTCCCCCGGTAGAGACCCAGTACTTC
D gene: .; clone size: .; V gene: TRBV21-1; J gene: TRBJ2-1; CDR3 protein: CASSKGWGQFDEQFF; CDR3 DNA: TGTGCCAGCAGCAAAGGATGGGGGCAGTTCGATGAGCAGTTCTTC
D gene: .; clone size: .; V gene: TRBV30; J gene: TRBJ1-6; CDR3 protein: CAWSRNSPLHF; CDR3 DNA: TGTGCCTGGAGTCGTAATTCACCCCTCCACTTT
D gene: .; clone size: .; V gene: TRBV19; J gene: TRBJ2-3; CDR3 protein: CASSMRDGEDTQYF; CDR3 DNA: TGTGCCAGTAGTATGCGGGACGGAGAAGATACGCAGTATTTT
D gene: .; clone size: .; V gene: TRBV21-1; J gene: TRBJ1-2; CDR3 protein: CASTVGTGGGYTF; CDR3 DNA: TGTGCCAGCACCGTCGGGACAGGGGGTGGCTACACCTTC
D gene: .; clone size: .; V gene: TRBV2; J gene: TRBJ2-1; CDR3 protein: CASSDPRAYNEQFF; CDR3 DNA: TGTGCCAGCAGTGACCCCAGGGCCTACAATGAGCAGTTCTTC
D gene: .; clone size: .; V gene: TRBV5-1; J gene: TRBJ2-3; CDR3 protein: CASSLDRGTDTQYF; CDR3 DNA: TGCGCCAGCAGCTTGGACCGGGGCACAGATACGCAGTATTTT
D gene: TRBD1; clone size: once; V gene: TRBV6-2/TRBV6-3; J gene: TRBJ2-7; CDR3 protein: CASSRDRPTYEQYF; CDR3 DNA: TGTGCCAGCAGTCGGGACAGGCCAACCTACGAGCAGTACTTC
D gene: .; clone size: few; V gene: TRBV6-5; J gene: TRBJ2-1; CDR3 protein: CASSRGSNEQFF; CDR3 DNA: TGTGCCAGCAGTAGGGGTTCCAATGAGCAGTTCTTC
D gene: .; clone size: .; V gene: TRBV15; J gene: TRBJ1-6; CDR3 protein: CATSPRGRNSPLHF; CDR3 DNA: TGTGCCACCAGCCCTCGGGGTCGTAATTCACCCCTCCACTTT